The rows below give T cell receptor beta chains drawn from one sample of a study of radiotherapy plus CTLA-4 blockade in lung cancer. Only in-frame clones appear in the TCRdb table, and some are missing; sequencing was by immunoSEQ multiplex PCR. The sample lists 80,000 to 95,000 clones, around 80% occurring once. This specimen consisted of peripheral blood, obtained from a patient treated with radiotherapy plus ipilimumab. These receptors all stem from a human donor with non-small cell lung cancer that progressed on radiotherapy plus ipilimumab. Both conserved end residues are part of each CDR3. D genes are given only for firm matches. Expanded clones get a size class; other rows say once, few or many, or leave the size out.

DNA	CDR3	J	size	D	V
TGTGCCAGCAGCGTTTCCGGGACTAGCGGTATAGATACGCAGTATTTT	CASSVSGTSGIDTQYF	TRBJ2-3	.	TRBD2	TRBV9
TGTGCCAGCAGTTACGGGAATGAGCAGTTCTTC	CASSYGNEQFF	TRBJ2-1	few	.	TRBV6-5
TGTGCCAGCAGCTTAGGGGCGCTTGCAACTAATGAAAAACTGTTTTTT	CASSLGALATNEKLFF	TRBJ1-4	.	.	TRBV11-2
TGCGCCAGCAGCCAAGGGACTTTTTCCAATGAGCAGTTCTTC	CASSQGTFSNEQFF	TRBJ2-1	.	.	TRBV4-1
TGTGCCAGCAGTGATTCCTTGGCGGGACCCACTTTCAATGAGCAGTTCTTC	CASSDSLAGPTFNEQFF	TRBJ2-1	once	.	TRBV2
TGCGCCAGCAGCTCCGGACTAGCTATTTCCGAGAACTACGAGCAGTACTTC	CASSSGLAISENYEQYF	TRBJ2-7	.	TRBD2	TRBV5-1
TGTGCCAGCAGTTTTACTGGGCTCAGGGGCAACTATGGCTACACCTTC	CASSFTGLRGNYGYTF	TRBJ1-2	.	.	TRBV27
TGTGCCAGTAGTATTTTAGGGGGCCCTGAAGCTTTCTTT	CASSILGGPEAFF	TRBJ1-1	.	TRBD1	TRBV19
TGTGCCAGCAGGCTTACAGTGGGTGGCTACGAGCAGTACTTC	CASRLTVGGYEQYF	TRBJ2-7	.	.	TRBV27
TGTGCCAGCAGCTTAAGCGGGAACCCTTTCTACAATGAGCAGTTCTTC	CASSLSGNPFYNEQFF	TRBJ2-1	.	.	TRBV7-3
TGTGCCAGCAGTTTACCAGGGGGCGTCTATGGCTACACCTTC	CASSLPGGVYGYTF	TRBJ1-2	.	TRBD1	TRBV27
TGTGCCAGCAGCTTGCCCCCAGGAACCGAGCAGTACTTC	CASSLPPGTEQYF	TRBJ2-7	.	.	TRBV11-2
TGTGCCAGCAGTCGGGACAGGGGGCGCTACGAGCAGTACTTC	CASSRDRGRYEQYF	TRBJ2-7	.	TRBD1	TRBV27
TGTGCCAGCAGTTTAAACGCCGGAAACACTGAAGCTTTCTTT	CASSLNAGNTEAFF	TRBJ1-1	.	.	TRBV6-5
TGTGCCAGCAGCTTTATAGGGGGCCCCGGGGAGCTGTTTTTT	CASSFIGGPGELFF	TRBJ2-2	.	TRBD1	TRBV11-3
TGTGCCAGCAGTTACTCACTAGCGGGAGCCCAAGATACGCAGTATTTT	CASSYSLAGAQDTQYF	TRBJ2-3	.	TRBD2	TRBV6-5
TGCAGCGTTAAGGGGGGCAATCAGCCCCAGCATTTT	CSVKGGNQPQHF	TRBJ1-5	once	.	TRBV29-1
TGTGCCAGCAGTGGAATACTAGAGAGCTCCTACAATGAGCAGTTCTTC	CASSGILESSYNEQFF	TRBJ2-1	.	.	TRBV2
TGTGCCAGCAATAAGAGGCTTCTTAGCACAGATACGCAGTATTTT	CASNKRLLSTDTQYF	TRBJ2-3	.	.	TRBV28
TGTGCCAGCAGCGTCTCCAGGGGGGCAGATACGCAGTATTTT	CASSVSRGADTQYF	TRBJ2-3	once	.	TRBV9
TGTGCCAGCAGATTACGGACAGGACCTGGGAAGACCCAGTACTTC	CASRLRTGPGKTQYF	TRBJ2-5	once	TRBD1	TRBV5-6
TGTGCCAGTACCCCGGGACAGGTTTACAATGAGCAGTTCTTC	CASTPGQVYNEQFF	TRBJ2-1	.	TRBD1	TRBV28
TGTGCCAGCAGTTACCGTGGCGGGCTCAGAGATACGCAGTATTTT	CASSYRGGLRDTQYF	TRBJ2-3	.	.	TRBV6-5
TGTGCCAGCTCGGCGACAGGGTCGGGCACAGATACGCAGTATTTT	CASSATGSGTDTQYF	TRBJ2-3	.	TRBD1	TRBV18
TGTGCCAGCAGCCCGGGACTAGCGGGAGGAGTAGGGGAGACCCAGTACTTC	CASSPGLAGGVGETQYF	TRBJ2-5	.	TRBD2	TRBV7-8
TGTGCCAGGGATCCAAGTAACTCTGGGGCCAACGTCCTGACTTTC	CARDPSNSGANVLTF	TRBJ2-6	once	.	TRBV19
TGTGCCAGCAGCTTAGGATGGGGTTACGAGCAGTACTTC	CASSLGWGYEQYF	TRBJ2-7	once	.	TRBV7-9
TGTGCCAGCAGTTCTCTCTCGGATGAGCAGTTCTTC	CASSSLSDEQFF	TRBJ2-1	.	.	TRBV28
TGTGCCAGCAGCTTGCTCCCTTGGGAGCAGTTCTTC	CASSLLPWEQFF	TRBJ2-1	.	.	TRBV5-6
TGTGCCAGTAGTGTCGACAAACAAGCTAACTATGGCTACACCTTC	CASSVDKQANYGYTF	TRBJ1-2	.	.	TRBV19
TGTGCCAGCAGTTACTTTAATCCGACGAACACCGGGGAGCTGTTTTTT	CASSYFNPTNTGELFF	TRBJ2-2	.	.	TRBV6-6
TGTGCCAGCAGCTCCACCCCCGGGGGGGGAGGCTACAATGAGCAGTTCTTC	CASSSTPGGGGYNEQFF	TRBJ2-1	once	TRBD2	TRBV7-9
TGTGCCAGCAGCTTTTTCCTGGGGGGAGGAGGAGAGACCCAGTACTTC	CASSFFLGGGGETQYF	TRBJ2-5	.	.	TRBV7-9
TGTGCCAGCAGTTTATTGGGCCAGGGGAGAGAGACCCAGTACTTC	CASSLLGQGRETQYF	TRBJ2-5	.	.	TRBV27
TGTGCCAGCGGGGGACAGGCGCCCTACGAGCAGTACTTC	CASGGQAPYEQYF	TRBJ2-7	.	TRBD1	TRBV2
TGTGCCAGCACCGGGGTAGTGGAGACCCAGTACTTC	CASTGVVETQYF	TRBJ2-5	.	.	TRBV2
TGTGCCAGCAGCCCCCCGTGGGGGACTGACACAGATACGCAGTATTTT	CASSPPWGTDTDTQYF	TRBJ2-3	.	.	TRBV7-2
TGTGCCAGTGGGACAGGACTATTTAACTATGGCTACACCTTC	CASGTGLFNYGYTF	TRBJ1-2	.	TRBD1	TRBV5-8
TGTGCCAGCATTAGGGACGGGGCCAACGTCCTGACTTTC	CASIRDGANVLTF	TRBJ2-6	.	.	TRBV2